This is a list of T cell receptor beta chains from one sample in a study of T cells in Graves' hyperthyroidism and ophthalmopathy. TCRdb reprocessed the multiplex PCR reads with MiXCR, giving one entry per CDR3 protein. The sample carries around 540,000 distinct CDR3 sequences, 40% to 55% recorded once. The material sequenced was peripheral blood or thyroid tissue (not recorded which). The receptors originated from a woman aged 18-35 years with Graves' hyperthyroidism. Both conserved end residues are trimmed from each CDR3.

J gene: TRBJ1-1; CDR3 length: 11; V gene: TRBV19; CDR3 protein: ASQDDSGLEAF
J gene: TRBJ1-6; CDR3 length: 13; V gene: TRBV10-3; CDR3 protein: AISQTSSYNSPLH
J gene: TRBJ2-3; CDR3 length: 13; V gene: TRBV29-1; CDR3 protein: SVGIPGLATDTQY
J gene: TRBJ2-5; CDR3 length: 14; V gene: TRBV7-2; CDR3 protein: ASSLESGGGQETQY
J gene: TRBJ2-2; CDR3 length: 9; V gene: TRBV7-2; CDR3 protein: ASSFRGELF
J gene: TRBJ1-4; CDR3 length: 12; V gene: TRBV7-2; CDR3 protein: ASSPEENREKLF
J gene: TRBJ2-7; CDR3 length: 10; V gene: TRBV12-3/TRBV12-4; CDR3 protein: ASSSPGYRDT
J gene: TRBJ1-5; CDR3 length: 12; V gene: TRBV6-1; CDR3 protein: ASFPSGSNQPQH
J gene: TRBJ2-7; CDR3 length: 9; V gene: TRBV29-1; CDR3 protein: SVEDRYEQY
J gene: TRBJ2-2; CDR3 length: 12; V gene: TRBV19; CDR3 protein: ASSPEFNTGELF
J gene: TRBJ2-7; CDR3 length: 10; V gene: TRBV29-1; CDR3 protein: SVGQAPYEQY
J gene: TRBJ1-2; CDR3 length: 11; V gene: TRBV19; CDR3 protein: ASGGAVGYGYT
J gene: TRBJ2-2; CDR3 length: 15; V gene: TRBV7-2; CDR3 protein: ASILATLAGAPGELF
J gene: TRBJ2-7; CDR3 length: 13; V gene: TRBV9; CDR3 protein: ASSVAEGTGYEQY